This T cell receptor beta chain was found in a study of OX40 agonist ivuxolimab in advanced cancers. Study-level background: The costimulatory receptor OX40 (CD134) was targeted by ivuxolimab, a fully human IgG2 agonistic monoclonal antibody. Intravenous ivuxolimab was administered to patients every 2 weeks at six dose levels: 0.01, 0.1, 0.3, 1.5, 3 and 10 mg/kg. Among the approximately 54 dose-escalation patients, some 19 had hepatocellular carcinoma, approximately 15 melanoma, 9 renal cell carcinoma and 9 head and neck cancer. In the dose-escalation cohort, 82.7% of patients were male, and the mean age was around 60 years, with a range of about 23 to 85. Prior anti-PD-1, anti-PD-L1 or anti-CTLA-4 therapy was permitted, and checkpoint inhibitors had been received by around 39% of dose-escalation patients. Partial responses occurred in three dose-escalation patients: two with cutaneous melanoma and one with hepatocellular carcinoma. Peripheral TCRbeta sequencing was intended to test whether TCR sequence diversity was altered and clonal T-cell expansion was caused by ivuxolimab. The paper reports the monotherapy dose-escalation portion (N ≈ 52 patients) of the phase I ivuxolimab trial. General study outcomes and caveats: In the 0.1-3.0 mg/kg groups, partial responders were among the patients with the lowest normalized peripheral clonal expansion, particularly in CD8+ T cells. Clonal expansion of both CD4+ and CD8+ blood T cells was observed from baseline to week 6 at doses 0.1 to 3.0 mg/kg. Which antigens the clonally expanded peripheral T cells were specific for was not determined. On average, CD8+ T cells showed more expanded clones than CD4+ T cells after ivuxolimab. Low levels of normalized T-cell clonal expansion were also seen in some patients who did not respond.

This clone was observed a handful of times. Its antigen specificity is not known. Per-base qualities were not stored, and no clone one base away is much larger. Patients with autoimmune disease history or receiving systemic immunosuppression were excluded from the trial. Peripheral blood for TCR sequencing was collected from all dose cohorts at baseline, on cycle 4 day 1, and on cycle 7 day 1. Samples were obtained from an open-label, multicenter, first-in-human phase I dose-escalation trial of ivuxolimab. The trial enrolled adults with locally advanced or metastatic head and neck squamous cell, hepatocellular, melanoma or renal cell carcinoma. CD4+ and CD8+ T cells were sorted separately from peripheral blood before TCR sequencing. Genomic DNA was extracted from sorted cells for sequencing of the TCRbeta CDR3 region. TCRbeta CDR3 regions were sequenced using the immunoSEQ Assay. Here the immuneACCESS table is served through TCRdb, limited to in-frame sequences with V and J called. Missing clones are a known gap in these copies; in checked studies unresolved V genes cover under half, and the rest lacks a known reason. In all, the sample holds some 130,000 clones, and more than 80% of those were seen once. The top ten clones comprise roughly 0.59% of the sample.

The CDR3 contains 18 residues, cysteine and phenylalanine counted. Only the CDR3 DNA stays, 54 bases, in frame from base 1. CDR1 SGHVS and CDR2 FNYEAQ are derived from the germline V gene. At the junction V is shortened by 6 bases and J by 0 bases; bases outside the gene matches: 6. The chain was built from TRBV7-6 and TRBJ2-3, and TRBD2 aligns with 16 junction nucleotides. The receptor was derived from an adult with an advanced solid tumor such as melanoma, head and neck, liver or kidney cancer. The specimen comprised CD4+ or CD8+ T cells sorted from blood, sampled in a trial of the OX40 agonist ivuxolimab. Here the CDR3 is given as CASSFGTSGGASTDTQYF. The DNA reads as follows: TGTGCCAGCAGTTTCGGGACTAGCGGGGGGGCTAGCACAGATACGCAGTATTTT.